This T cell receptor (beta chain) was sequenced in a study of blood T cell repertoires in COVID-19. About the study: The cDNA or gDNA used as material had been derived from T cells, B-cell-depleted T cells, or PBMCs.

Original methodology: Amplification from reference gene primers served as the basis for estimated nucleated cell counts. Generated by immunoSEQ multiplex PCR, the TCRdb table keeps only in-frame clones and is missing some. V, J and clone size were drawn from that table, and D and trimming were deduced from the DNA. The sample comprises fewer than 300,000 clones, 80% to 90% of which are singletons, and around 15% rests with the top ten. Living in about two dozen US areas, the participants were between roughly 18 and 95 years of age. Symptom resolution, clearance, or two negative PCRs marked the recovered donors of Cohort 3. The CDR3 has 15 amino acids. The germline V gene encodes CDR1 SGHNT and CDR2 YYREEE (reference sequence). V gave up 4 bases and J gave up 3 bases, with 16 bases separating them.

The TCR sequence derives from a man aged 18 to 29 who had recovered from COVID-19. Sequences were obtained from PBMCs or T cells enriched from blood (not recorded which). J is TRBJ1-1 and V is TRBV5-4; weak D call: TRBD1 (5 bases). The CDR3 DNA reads TGTGCCAGCAGCCCGACCAGGGTGGCGGACACTGAAGCTTTCTTT. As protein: CASSPTRVADTEAFF. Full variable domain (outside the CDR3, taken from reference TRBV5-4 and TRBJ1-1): ETGVTQSPTHLIKTRGQQVTLRCSSQSGHNTVSWYQQALGQGPQFIFQYYREEENGRGNFPPRFSGLQFPNYSSELNVNALELDDSALYLCASSPTRVADTEAFFGQGTRLTVV.